The next 8 T cell receptor beta chains were all read from a single sample in a study of regulatory T cells in long-lasting Graves disease. iRepertoire HTBI primers and Arm-PCR of CDR3 regions built TCR beta libraries. MiXCR, applied by TCRdb to the multiplex PCR reads, yields one record per CDR3 protein. The table lists roughly 300,000 distinct CDR3 sequences, about 19% of them singletons. Time point of the sample: persistent/refractory GD, antithyroid drugs over 5 years with positive TRAb. Isolated PBMC RNA provided the starting material for the TCR library. The sample in question was peripheral blood mononuclear cells (PBMCs), obtained when the disease was refractory, from a patient treated with antithyroid drugs. These receptors all stem from a female donor with Graves disease.

In this sample, this clonotype turned up a few times. This chain joins TRBV12-3 or TRBV12-4 and TRBJ1-1; TRBD1 aligns across 7 bases. This CDR3 comprises 21 residues. Trimming cost V 3 bases and J 3 bases; bases outside gene matches: 25. The CDR3: CASSFWLYLDRKQGPDTEAFF. DNA of the CDR3: TGTGCCAGCAGTTTCTGGTTGTACCTGGACAGGAAACAGGGGCCGGACACTGAAGCTTTCTTT.

There are many counts of this clonotype. J is TRBJ1-6 and V is TRBV7-2, with D possibly being TRBD1 (6 bases). The CDR3 loop spans 18 amino acids. Germline assignment: CDR1 SGHTA and CDR2 FQGNSA. V dropped 5 bases and J dropped 1 base, with 18 bases sitting between them. CDR3 sequence: CASSHGQTGRSYNSPLHF. The CDR3 coding sequence is TGTGCCAGCAGCCACGGACAGACCGGGAGGTCCTATAATTCACCCCTCCACTTT. The variable domain in full, with the rest retrieved from reference TRBV7-2 and TRBJ1-6, is GAGVSQSPSNKVTEKGKDVELRCDPISGHTALYWYRQSLGQGLEFLIYFQGNSAPDKSGLPSDRFSAERTGGSVSTLTIQRTQQEDSAVYLCASSHGQTGRSYNSPLHFGNGTRLTVT.

This clonotype was seen many times. V gene TRBV28 combines with J gene TRBJ2-2; 8 nucleotides align to TRBD1. This CDR3 has 15 amino acids. The V gene's germline CDR1 is MDHEN and CDR2 SYDVKM. Germline trimming cut 7 bases from V and 4 bases from J; bases unmatched to any gene: 8. CDR3 residues: CASTPQGAATGELFF. In nucleotides, the CDR3 is TGTGCCAGCACTCCCCAGGGGGCAGCCACCGGGGAGCTGTTTTTT.

This chain uses TRBV4-3 with TRBJ2-5, with 12 positions matching TRBD2. This CDR3 has 19 amino acids. Germline CDR1 reads LGHNA; CDR2 reads YSLEER. Trimming took 0 bases from V and 5 from J; bases not matched to a gene: 13. The CDR3 reads CASSQDPVLSSGGEETQYF. The CDR3 nucleotides read TGCGCCAGCAGCCAAGACCCCGTTCTTTCTAGCGGGGGGGAGGAGACCCAGTACTTC.

The rearrangement joins TRBV5-6 to TRBJ2-7; a weak D match, TRBD1 (6 bases). The CDR3 is 13 residues long. V was pared by 4 bases and J by 2 bases, with 10 bases between. Germline V CDR1 and CDR2: SGHDT, YYEEEE. CDR3: CASSRRTAYEQYF. The CDR3 DNA reads TGTGCCAGCAGCCGTCGGACAGCCTACGAGCAGTACTTC.

The chain has TRBV29-1 and TRBJ1-1; D is undetermined. There are 14 residues in the CDR3. The germline CDR1 and CDR2 sequences are SQVTM and ANQGSEA. V shed 2 bases and J shed 0 bases, with 10 bases lying between them. This CDR3 reads CSVERRLLNTEAFF. CDR3 nucleotide sequence: TGCAGCGTTGAACGGCGACTTTTGAACACTGAAGCTTTCTTT.

This clonotype was seen a handful of times. The chain couples TRBV2 to TRBJ2-6; D unresolved. The CDR3 contains 14 residues. Per the germline V gene, CDR1 is SNHLY and CDR2 is FYNNEI. V was trimmed by 7 bases and J by 1 base, leaving 8 bases between them. Here the CDR3 reads CASTLRSGANVLTF. CDR3 coding DNA: TGTGCCAGCACCCTCAGGTCTGGGGCCAACGTCCTGACTTTC.

This sequence joins TRBV9 and TRBJ1-2, with a possible D match to TRBD1 (5 bases). V dropped 2 bases and J dropped 8 bases, with 13 bases sitting between them. The CDR3 is 13 amino acids. Germline CDR1 reads SGDLS; CDR2 reads YYNGEE. The CDR3 DNA reads TGTGCCAGCAGCGTCGAGTGGGGCTTGGGCTACACCTTC. Translating it yields CASSVEWGLGYTF.